This T cell receptor beta chain was documented in a study of Ad26.COV2.S vaccination and SARS-CoV-2 variants. Across the study: Once or twice, 56 days apart, Ad26.COV2.S was delivered intramuscularly. Study-wide findings and caveats: Analyses that measured TCR breadth and depth may have underestimated total T cell responses.

Between the trimmed V and J ends, which lost 2 bases and 8 bases, there was a span of 18 bases. Germline V gene sequence: CDR1 KGHDR, CDR2 SFDVKD. This CDR3 spans 16 amino acids. Clones were read by immunoSEQ multiplex PCR, and TCRdb kept only the in-frame ones, dropping some. The sample yields approximately 400,000 clones, about 88% seen once. With respect to this clone: What it binds is not known.

The treatment denotes: about 20 received Ad26.COV2.S at low or high dose, single or two shots; about 5 received placebo; per-sample allocation not given. The investigators took samples on day 63 after the first vaccine or placebo injection. V gene TRBV24-1 combines with J gene TRBJ2-1; D perhaps matches TRBD2 (6 bases). The TCR was taken from a person between 18 and 65 years old who received the Ad26.COV2.S COVID-19 vaccine or a placebo. Sequences were derived from peripheral blood, sampled in a trial of Ad26.COV2.S vaccine versus placebo. In nucleotides, the CDR3 is TGTGCCACCAGTGATTCCACGGGACTCCCTCTCGATGAGCAGTTCTTC. This sequence encodes CATSDSTGLPLDEQFF.